This T cell receptor (beta chain) was observed in a study of blood T cells in healthy people across ages. Study details: With template switching, about one barcoded beta molecule was captured per two T cells.

Study-wide results and limits: More naive CD4+ cells and higher diversity marked long-lived donors relative to aged donors. While age rose, TCR beta diversity per million T cells dropped in a roughly linear way.

The CDR3 loop spans 16 amino acids. Germline V gene lookup returns CDR1 MNHEY and CDR2 SVGEGT. V lost 8 bases, J lost 6 bases, and 23 bases lay in between. Primed by a sample-barcoded 5' primer and a J-beta primer mix, a second PCR proceeded for 7 to 11 cycles. TCRdb re-called the 5' RACE reads through MiXCR, storing one row per CDR3 protein. The sample contains under 850,000 distinct CDR3 sequences, under 40% of which appear only once. This clonotype was seen ten or more times. Its matching antigen is unknown. This sequence joins TRBV6-2 or TRBV6-3 and TRBJ2-1; no definite D call. This receptor was identified in a man between 18 and 35 years old in good health. The sequencing sample was made of blood. The CDR3 region is CASVVRQTKLINEQFF. In nucleotides, the CDR3 is TGTGCCAGCGTGGTTCGGCAGACAAAGTTGATCAATGAGCAGTTCTTC.